This T cell receptor beta chain was obtained from a study of cytomegalovirus exposure and HLA in healthy donors. 60 Vbeta and 13 Jbeta primers were used in PCR. TCRdb's table, derived via immunoSEQ multiplex PCR, lists solely in-frame clones and lacks some. Of about 120,000 clones detected, around 74% appear once; the ten largest clones hold 1.6%. Study findings and constraints: Available immune exposure information covered CMV serostatus only. HLA-A and HLA-B allele assignments for most subjects were reportedly predicted accurately using TCR beta sequences.

Germline loops: CDR1 PRHDT, CDR2 FYEKMQ (reference sequence). The germline V and J ends were trimmed by 4 bases and 0 bases, with 14 bases remaining between them. The CDR3 covers 16 residues. Regarding this clone: Its specificity is unknown.

Sequencing was performed on PBMCs. The V and J genes are TRBV13 and TRBJ2-3; maybe TRBD2 (5 bases). The sequence was obtained from a woman under 30 in good health and CMV-seronegative. As DNA, the CDR3 is TGTGCCAGCAGCTCGGTGGCTAGCTCGAGCACAGATACGCAGTATTTT. This translates into CASSSVASSSTDTQYF.